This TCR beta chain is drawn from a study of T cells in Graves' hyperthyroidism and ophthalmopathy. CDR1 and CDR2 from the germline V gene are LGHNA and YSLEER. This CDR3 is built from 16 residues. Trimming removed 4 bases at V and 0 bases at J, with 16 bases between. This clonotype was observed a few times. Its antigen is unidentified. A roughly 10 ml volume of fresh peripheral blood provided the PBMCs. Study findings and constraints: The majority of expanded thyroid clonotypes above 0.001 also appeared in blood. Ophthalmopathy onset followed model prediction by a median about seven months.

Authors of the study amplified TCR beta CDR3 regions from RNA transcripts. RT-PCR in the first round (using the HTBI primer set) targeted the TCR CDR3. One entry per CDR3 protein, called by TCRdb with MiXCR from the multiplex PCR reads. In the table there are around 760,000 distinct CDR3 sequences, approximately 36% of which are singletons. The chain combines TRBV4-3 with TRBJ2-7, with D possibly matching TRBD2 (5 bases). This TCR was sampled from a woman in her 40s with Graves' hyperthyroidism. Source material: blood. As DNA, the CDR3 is TGCGCCAGCAGCCCTTACCGGGCGGGTAGCTCCTACGAGCAGTACTTC. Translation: CASSPYRAGSSYEQYF.